These 14 T cell receptor beta chains share one sample of origin, sequenced in a study of T cell changes during pregnancy in multiple sclerosis. Sequencing used immunoSEQ multiplex PCR; TCRdb keeps in-frame clones, though not all of them. The table shows 71,000 or so clones, with roughly 92% occurring only once. The sample consisted of peripheral blood, taken in the third trimester of pregnancy. These receptors all come from a female donor with multiple sclerosis, enrolled in a pregnancy study.

The genes are TRBV9 and TRBJ2-5; 8 positions agree with TRBD1. The V and J ends lost 1 base and 5 bases, in that order; junction bases with no gene match: 7. This CDR3 has 15 residues. Germline CDR1 is SGDLS and CDR2 is YYNGEE. The CDR3, as DNA: TGTGCCAGCAGCGTAAATCAGGGGGCGCGTGAGACCCAGTACTTC. Amino acid sequence: CASSVNQGARETQYF.

This sequence joins TRBV5-6 and TRBJ2-1, with 7 bases lining up with TRBD1. CDR1 and CDR2 (germline): SGHDT, YYEEEE. The CDR3 loop spans 15 amino acids. V shed 4 bases, J shed 0 bases, and the junction held 4 bases outside the gene matches. The DNA for the CDR3 is TGTGCCAGCAGCCCCAGGACAGGCTCCTACAATGAGCAGTTCTTC. Translated: CASSPRTGSYNEQFF.

In this sample, this clone turned up once. The chain combines TRBV30 with TRBJ2-1; 9 bases map to TRBD2. V was clipped by 6 bases and J by 9 bases; unmatched bases: 9. Germline lookup yields CDR1 GTSNPN and CDR2 SVGIG (reference sequence). The length of the CDR3 is 13 residues. The chain's CDR3 is CACLLIAGVEQFF. CDR3 in DNA: TGTGCCTGCCTCTTGATAGCGGGAGTTGAGCAGTTCTTC.

V gene TRBV11-2 combines with J gene TRBJ2-7; 8 bases line up with TRBD2. Germline V gene data show CDR1 as SGHAT and CDR2 as FQNNGV. The CDR3 covers 15 residues. J lost 6 bases, V lost 0 bases, and 7 bases had no gene match. In DNA form, the CDR3 reads TGTGCCAGCAGCTTAGAGGGACTAGGCGGGTCCGAGCAGTACTTC. It yields the protein CASSLEGLGGSEQYF.

The chain couples TRBV2 to TRBJ2-5; no definite D call. V was trimmed by 6 bases and J by 5 bases, leaving 10 bases between them. The CDR3 has 12 residues. Germline V gene data show CDR1 as SNHLY and CDR2 as FYNNEI. CDR3 protein: CASSMTSETQYF. DNA for the CDR3: TGTGCCAGCAGCATGACAAGCGAGACCCAGTACTTC.

The chain couples TRBV7-9 to TRBJ1-2, with TRBD1 matching 7 bases. CDR1 and CDR2 (germline): SEHNR, FQNEAQ (reference sequence). Trimming took 5 bases from V and 2 from J; bases not matched to a gene: 5. The CDR3 is 14 residues long. CDR3 nucleotide sequence: TGTGCCAGCAGCCCGGCGACAGGGAACTATGGCTACACCTTC. Translated, it gives CASSPATGNYGYTF.

About this clone itself: Mismatch with germline at one junction end may stem from a read error. Other DNA variants within this sample encode the same CDR3. The chain employs TRBV6-5 and TRBJ2-7; 9 nucleotides agree with TRBD1. Germline V gene lookup returns CDR1 MNHEY and CDR2 SVGAGI. The CDR3 sequence is 15 residues long. The CDR3 sequence: CASSYSQGAGYEQYF. The CDR3 DNA sequence: TGTGCCAGCAGTTACTCACAGGGGGCTGGCTACGAGCAGTATTTC.

The chain links TRBV27 to TRBJ2-1; perhaps TRBD1 as D (6 bases). Trimming shortened V by 3 bases and J by 9 bases, and 15 bases separated the two germline ends. The CDR3 covers 14 residues. CDR1 and CDR2 (germline): MNHEY, SMNVEV (reference sequence). The CDR3 DNA follows: TGTGCCAGCAGTTTTCAAACCTCAGGGGTTGAGCAGTTCTTC. Protein product: CASSFQTSGVEQFF.

CDR3 sequence reads: CATDRGEGNQPQHF. The CDR3, as DNA: TGTGCCACTGACAGGGGCGAGGGCAATCAGCCCCAGCATTTT. The chain combines TRBV10-3 with TRBJ1-5; TRBD1 matches 8 bases. Germline CDR1 reads ENHRY; CDR2 reads SYGVKD. This CDR3 region has 14 residues. V trimming: 10 bases; J trimming: 2 bases; junction bases outside the gene matches: 7.

The chain is built from TRBV19 and TRBJ1-5, with 8 nucleotides matching TRBD1. Unmatched junction bases numbered 2, after V lost 5 bases and J lost 5 bases. In germline, CDR1 is LNHDA, CDR2 SQIVND (reference sequence). This CDR3 spans 13 amino acids. CDR3 bases: TGTGCCAGTAGTTCACAGGGGGATCAGCCCCAGCATTTT. Its protein is CASSSQGDQPQHF.

V gene TRBV15 combines with J gene TRBJ2-1; 10 nucleotides align to TRBD2. Germline loops: CDR1 LNHNV, CDR2 YYDKDF (reference sequence). The CDR3 runs 16 residues. Trimming took 2 bases from V and 8 from J; bases not matched to a gene: 9. The CDR3 here is CATSRRKAGGGYEQFF. In DNA, the CDR3 is TGTGCCACCAGCAGACGAAAAGCGGGAGGGGGTTATGAGCAGTTCTTC.

V and J are TRBV27 and TRBJ1-2; TRBD1 matches at 7 bases. The trim removed 5 bases at V and 4 bases at J, leaving 10 bases unmatched. Germline lookup yields CDR1 MNHEY and CDR2 SMNVEV (reference sequence). This CDR3 has 15 residues. This CDR3 reads CASSLRQGGSYGYTF. CDR3 coding DNA: TGTGCCAGCAGTCTCAGACAGGGAGGAAGCTATGGCTACACCTTC.

The V gene is TRBV5-1, the J gene TRBJ2-2, with TRBD2 identical over 15 bases. Germline CDR1 reads SGHRS; CDR2 reads YFSETQ. V shed 4 bases and J 3 bases; nucleotides not matched to a gene: 4. This CDR3 spans 17 amino acids. The CDR3 spells CASSPGTSGRYTGELFF. CDR3 in DNA: TGCGCCAGCAGCCCGGGGACTAGCGGGAGGTACACCGGGGAGCTGTTTTTT.

The V and J genes are TRBV30 and TRBJ1-1; perhaps TRBD1 as D (5 bases). This CDR3 is 12 amino acids long. The ends were cut back, 1 base at V and 6 bases at J, with 9 bases in the middle. The germline V gene encodes CDR1 GTSNPN and CDR2 SVGIG (reference sequence). CDR3 coding DNA: TGTGCCTGGAGTGACAGGCGATCTGAAGCTTTCTTT. Encoded protein: CAWSDRRSEAFF.